The next 32 T cell receptor beta chains were all read from a single sample in a study of T cells in Graves' hyperthyroidism and ophthalmopathy. From RNA transcripts, TCR beta CDR3 regions were amplified. The HTBI primer set drove a first-round RT-PCR of the TCR CDR3. One entry per CDR3 protein results from TCRdb running MiXCR on the multiplex PCR reads. In the table there are some 460,000 distinct CDR3 sequences, around 16% of which are singletons. Material for sequencing was blood. The origin of the receptors is a woman under 30 with Graves' hyperthyroidism.

This clonotype appeared a few times. The chain is built from TRBV18 and TRBJ2-1; 8 nucleotides align to TRBD2. V was clipped by 0 bases and J by 7 bases; unmatched bases: 14. Germline values: CDR1 KGHSH, CDR2 LQKENI. The CDR3 runs to 18 residues. Written as DNA, the CDR3 is TGTGCCAGCTCACCACCCGTTGAGGAAGCGGGGGCGTGGAATGAGCAGTTCTTC. Encoded protein: CASSPPVEEAGAWNEQFF.

This clonotype was seen ten or more times. This chain connects TRBV6-6 to TRBJ2-2; D is possibly TRBD1 or TRBD2 (5 bases each). CDR3 length equals 17 residues. The V gene lost 0 bases and the J gene lost 4 bases, with 15 bases spanning the gap. Per the germline V gene, CDR1 is MNHNY and CDR2 is SVGAGI (reference sequence). CDR3 sequence (DNA): TGTGCCAGCAGTTACTCTAGAGATGGGGGACCCACCGGGGAGCTGTTTTTT. This sequence encodes CASSYSRDGGPTGELFF.

There are many counts of this clonotype. The V gene is TRBV27, the J gene TRBJ1-6; 9 bases agree with TRBD1. Germline CDR1 is MNHEY and CDR2 is SMNVEV (reference sequence). CDR3 length: 17 amino acids. The V and J ends lost 6 bases and 9 bases, in that order; junction bases with no gene match: 15. The CDR3 region is CASRTGQGRIEASPLHF. CDR3 coding DNA: TGTGCCAGCAGAACGGGACAGGGAAGAATTGAGGCTTCACCCCTCCACTTT.

This clonotype was picked up many times. The chain employs TRBV11-3 and TRBJ1-6; D possibly corresponds to TRBD1 (6 bases). V gave up 2 bases and J gave up 0 bases, with 11 bases separating them. Germline V CDR1 and CDR2: SGHNT, YENEEA. The CDR3 spans 17 residues. CDR3 nucleotides: TGTGCCAGCAGCTTACTCCAGGGGAGCTCCTATAATTCACCCCTCCACTTT. It encodes CASSLLQGSSYNSPLHF. The variable domain in full, completed from reference TRBV11-3 and TRBJ1-6, reads EAGVVQSPRYKIIEKKQPVAFWCNPISGHNTLYWYLQNLGQGPELLIRYENEEAVDDSQLPKDRFSAERLKGVDSTLKIQPAELGDSAVYLCASSLLQGSSYNSPLHFGNGTRLTVT.

In its sample, this clonotype was seen many times. This rearrangement joins TRBV12-3 or TRBV12-4 to TRBJ2-5; the D gene is possibly TRBD2 (6 bases). V gave up 7 bases and J gave up 5 bases, with 17 bases separating them. This CDR3 has 14 amino acids. The CDR3 spells CASTGAPRGETQYF. DNA for the CDR3: TGTGCCAGCACGGGAGCCCCCCGGGGGGAGACCCAGTACTTC.

A note on this clonotype: It may be a read error: a sequence one base away is much more abundant. The chain uses TRBV30 and TRBJ2-4; 9 bases match TRBD2. This CDR3 contains 17 residues. CDR1 GTSNPN and CDR2 SVGIG come from the germline V gene (reference sequence). The CDR3 DNA sequence: TGTGCCTGGAGCCTATGGGGACTAGCAAAGGTCAAAAACACTCAGTACTTC. It translates to CAWSLWGLAKVKNTQYF.

This sequence joins TRBV2 and TRBJ1-5; D possibly corresponds to TRBD1 (5 bases). The CDR3 has 15 residues. Germline V gene data show CDR1 as SNHLY and CDR2 as FYNNEI. Trimming pared 4 bases from V and 5 bases from J, leaving 15 bases between. The CDR3 nucleotides read TGTGCCAGCAGTGTAGGGGCCACAGAGTATCAGCCCCAGCATTTT. It is translated as CASSVGATEYQPQHF.

This clonotype has ten or more counts. The chain couples TRBV7-8 to TRBJ1-1; D is perhaps TRBD1 (5 bases). The germline CDR1 and CDR2 sequences are SGHVS and FQNEAQ. The CDR3 extends over 13 amino acids. Trimming cost V 2 bases and J 6 bases, with 10 bases left between them. For the CDR3, the DNA is TGTGCCAGCAGCTTAAAAAGGGGTTCTGAAGCTTTCTTT. The encoded protein is CASSLKRGSEAFF.

This clonotype was detected ten times or more. The chain has TRBV20-1 and TRBJ2-3; 7 nucleotides line up with TRBD2. This CDR3 region has 16 residues. CDR1 DFQATT and CDR2 SNEGSKA come from the germline V gene (reference sequence). J lost 3 bases, V lost 6 bases, and 15 bases had no gene match. In DNA, the CDR3 is TGCAGTGCCCACAAGGACGTCGGGGGGAGGACAGATACGCAGTATTTT. The encoded protein is CSAHKDVGGRTDTQYF.

In this sample, this clonotype turned up many times. The gene calls are TRBV10-3 and TRBJ2-6; TRBD1 matches at 8 bases. Trimming at V came to 6 bases and at J to 0 bases, leaving 1 base not matched to a gene. CDR3 length: 15 amino acids. Germline CDR1 reads ENHRY; CDR2 reads SYGVKD. DNA of the CDR3: TGTGCCATCAGGACAGGGGCCTCTGGGGCCAACGTCCTGACTTTC. Translation: CAIRTGASGANVLTF.

This clonotype was found many times. The gene calls are TRBV30 and TRBJ2-7; perhaps TRBD1 as D (7 bases). CDR3 length equals 15 residues. V gave up 7 bases and J gave up 3 bases, with 22 bases separating them. CDR1 GTSNPN and CDR2 SVGIG come from the germline V gene (reference sequence). This CDR3 reads CALGLWTGGYYEQYF. CDR3 coding DNA: TGTGCCTTGGGTCTTTGGACAGGAGGGTACTACGAGCAGTACTTC.

In this sample, this clonotype turned up many times. The CDR3 DNA sequence: TGTGCCAGCAGCCAAGACTCTAGCGGGTCCCACGAGCAGTACTTC. Protein sequence: CASSQDSSGSHEQYF. The rearrangement joins TRBV3-1 to TRBJ2-7, with 8 bases matching TRBD2. Looked up from germline, CDR1 is LGHDT and CDR2 is YNNKEL (reference sequence). V lost 0 bases, J lost 5 bases, and 6 bases stayed unmatched. The CDR3 is 15 amino acids.

A note on this clonotype: One end of the junction is discordant with germline, which a read error may explain. The chain is built from TRBV14 and TRBJ2-6; D may correspond to TRBD1 or TRBD2 (5 bases each). This CDR3 comprises 16 residues. Germline CDR1 reads SGHDN; CDR2 reads FVKESK. Here the CDR3 DNA reads TGTGCCAGTAGCCATTTACCGGGGCCTGGGGCCAACGTCCTGACTTTC. Translating it yields CASSHLPGPGANVLTF.

This clonotype has a count of ten or more. The chain uses TRBV27 and TRBJ1-4; D not resolved. Germline V gene sequence: CDR1 MNHEY, CDR2 SMNVEV (reference sequence). The CDR3 runs 14 residues. Trimming left V 3 bases short and J 10 bases short, with 15 bases between. Here the CDR3 DNA reads TGTGCCAGCAGTTTTAGCCAGACGGGAGGAAAACTGTTTTTT. Encoded protein: CASSFSQTGGKLFF.

This clonotype was seen repeatedly, ten times or more. V and J are TRBV7-8 and TRBJ1-3, with no clear D. This CDR3 contains 15 residues. From germline, CDR1 is SGHVS and CDR2 FQNEAQ. V lost 1 base and J 0 bases, leaving 7 bases between the germline ends. The CDR3 sequence: CASSLEAPSGNTIYF. The CDR3 DNA reads TGTGCCAGCAGCTTAGAGGCTCCCTCTGGAAACACCATATATTTT.

This clonotype has ten or more counts. The chain has TRBV29-1 and TRBJ2-3; 7 positions agree with TRBD1. Looked up from germline, CDR1 is SQVTM and CDR2 is ANQGSEA. This CDR3 is 12 amino acids long. V was clipped by 7 bases and J by 4 bases; unmatched bases: 5. This CDR3 is CSAWDSPDTQYF. In DNA form, the CDR3 reads TGCAGCGCCTGGGACAGCCCAGATACGCAGTATTTT.

Many counts were recorded for this clonotype. The rearrangement joins TRBV20-1 to TRBJ2-5, with 9 bases matching TRBD1. J gave up 1 base and V 6 bases, and 6 bases lay outside the gene matches. CDR1 and CDR2 from the germline V gene are DFQATT and SNEGSKA (reference sequence). The CDR3 has 14 residues. As DNA, the CDR3 is TGCAGTGCCCCTGGACAGGGGAGCCAAGAGACCCAGTACTTC. It is translated as CSAPGQGSQETQYF.

In this sample, this clonotype turned up many times. The CDR3 DNA reads as TGTGCCAGCAGTGAAGCGCTAGCGGGGGGGAAACCTCAGAAAGAGACCCAGTACTTC. Amino acid sequence: CASSEALAGGKPQKETQYF. The chain recombines TRBV6-1 with TRBJ2-5; the match to TRBD2 covers 12 bases. The CDR3 is made up of 19 amino acids. Trimming removed 0 bases from V and 3 bases from J; junction bases left unmatched: 11. Germline CDR1 MNHNS, CDR2 SASEGT.

This clonotype has just a few counts. The J gene is TRBJ2-1, the V gene TRBV7-9; TRBD2 agrees at 7 bases. This CDR3 has 15 residues. Per the germline V gene, CDR1 is SEHNR and CDR2 is FQNEAQ (reference sequence). V lost 6 bases, J lost 3 bases, and 8 bases stayed unmatched. CDR3 nucleotide sequence: TGTGCCAGCAGTGAATGGGCTAGCGGCTACAATGAGCAGTTCTTC. Its protein is CASSEWASGYNEQFF. Variable domain in full (rest from reference TRBV7-9 and TRBJ2-1): DTGVSQNPRHKITKRGQNVTFRCDPISEHNRLYWYRQTLGQGPEFLTYFQNEAQLEKSRLLSDRFSAERPKGSFSTLEIQRTEQGDSAMYLCASSEWASGYNEQFFGPGTRLTVL.

This clonotype appeared many times. The chain combines TRBV28 with TRBJ2-7; 11 bases line up with TRBD1. Germline loops: CDR1 MDHEN, CDR2 SYDVKM. CDR3 size: 17 residues. V was pared by 4 bases and J by 7 bases, with 15 bases of the junction left unmatched. Here the CDR3 reads CASSSYRLGQGAGEQYF. CDR3 sequence (DNA): TGTGCCAGCAGTTCATACCGACTCGGACAGGGGGCGGGGGAGCAGTACTTC.

The chain employs TRBV7-9 and TRBJ2-2; no firm D call. Trimming stripped 0 bases from V and 5 bases from J, with 10 bases between. Germline lookup yields CDR1 SEHNR and CDR2 FQNEAQ (reference sequence). This CDR3 is built from 15 residues. This CDR3 is CASSLAMAGTGELFF. DNA for the CDR3: TGTGCCAGCAGCTTAGCGATGGCTGGAACCGGGGAGCTGTTTTTT.

There are a few counts of this clonotype. CDR3 sequence: CASSISGGGVTSYEQYF. CDR3 nucleotides: TGTGCCAGTAGTATTTCGGGGGGCGGGGTGACCTCCTACGAGCAGTACTTC. J is TRBJ2-7 and V is TRBV19; D is possibly TRBD2 (7 bases). This CDR3 comprises 17 residues. Germline loops: CDR1 LNHDA, CDR2 SQIVND (reference sequence). V lost 3 bases and J lost 0, with 18 bases in between.

This clonotype occurred many times. V gene TRBV6-1 combines with J gene TRBJ2-2, with D possibly TRBD2 on 6 matching bases. Per the germline V gene, CDR1 is MNHNS and CDR2 is SASEGT. The CDR3 consists of 15 residues. The V end was cut by 9 bases, the J end by 1 base, with 15 bases between. This chain's CDR3 is CASFGRGMNTGELFF. In DNA form, the CDR3 reads TGTGCCAGTTTCGGGAGAGGGATGAACACCGGGGAGCTGTTTTTT.

This clonotype was observed at least ten times. The chain carries TRBV20-1 and TRBJ2-3; D perhaps matches TRBD1 (5 bases). Deletions cut 0 bases from V and 4 bases from J, with 17 bases between. Germline V gene lookup returns CDR1 DFQATT and CDR2 SNEGSKA (reference sequence). The CDR3 contains 16 residues. In nucleotides, the CDR3 is TGCAGTGCTAGAGAGAGGCGACAGTTCTTCGCAGATACGCAGTATTTT. As protein: CSARERRQFFADTQYF.

In this sample, this clonotype turned up many times. The chain has TRBV20-1 and TRBJ1-4; no definite D call. The CDR3 loop spans 12 amino acids. V gave up 0 bases and J gave up 8 bases, with 7 bases separating them. The germline V gene has CDR1 DFQATT and CDR2 SNEGSKA (reference sequence). This CDR3 is CSARDPGEKLFF. The CDR3 DNA reads TGCAGTGCTAGAGATCCGGGAGAAAAACTGTTTTTT.

This clonotype was picked up many times. The chain is built from TRBV20-1 and TRBJ1-2, with 7 bases that match TRBD1. Germline V CDR1 and CDR2: DFQATT, SNEGSKA (reference sequence). This CDR3 contains 16 residues. CDR3 amino acids: CATLDRAEILNYGYTF. As DNA, the CDR3 is TGCGCGACCCTCGACAGGGCGGAAATATTAAACTATGGCTACACCTTC.

This clonotype has ten or more counts. The genes are TRBV7-8 and TRBJ1-2; TRBD1 is a possible D gene (6 bases). This CDR3 is built from 15 residues. V lost 6 bases and J 0 bases, leaving 14 bases between the germline ends. Germline CDR1 and CDR2: SGHVS and FQNEAQ. Here the CDR3 reads CASRSLRGANYGYTF. CDR3 DNA: TGTGCCAGCAGAAGCCTCAGGGGAGCTAACTATGGCTACACCTTC. Combining the CDR3 with reference TRBV7-8 and TRBJ1-2 gives the whole variable domain GAGVSQSPRYKVAKRGQDVALRCDPISGHVSLFWYQQALGQGPEFLTYFQNEAQLDKSGLPSDRFFAERPEGSVSTLKIQRTQQEDSAVYLCASRSLRGANYGYTFGSGTRLTVV.

This clonotype was recorded many times. The rearrangement joins TRBV7-3 to TRBJ2-7; 8 nucleotides match TRBD2. This CDR3 is built from 15 residues. Germline assignment: CDR1 SGHTA and CDR2 FQGTGA. With V trimmed by 0 bases and J by 3 bases, 4 bases remained unmatched. The CDR3 spells CASSLTGRAGYEQYF. Written as DNA, the CDR3 is TGTGCCAGCAGCTTAACCGGGAGGGCGGGCTACGAGCAGTACTTC.

This chain links TRBV10-3 with TRBJ2-3; 7 positions agree with TRBD2. Germline V gene sequence: CDR1 ENHRY, CDR2 SYGVKD. This CDR3 is built from 17 residues. Trimming removed 3 bases from V and 4 bases from J; junction bases left unmatched: 13. The CDR3: CAISERASGDGADTQYF. CDR3 bases: TGTGCCATCAGTGAAAGGGCCAGCGGGGATGGAGCAGATACGCAGTATTTT.

Ten or more counts support this clonotype. The gene calls are TRBV9 and TRBJ2-1; D gene unclear. The germline V gene has CDR1 SGDLS and CDR2 YYNGEE. The CDR3 runs 13 residues. The V gene lost 4 bases and the J gene lost 10 bases, with 15 bases spanning the gap. The CDR3 here is CASSPPSPAEQFF. As DNA, the CDR3 is TGTGCCAGCAGCCCGCCATCGCCCGCCGAGCAGTTCTTC.

Ten or more counts support this clonotype. The V and J genes are TRBV4-1 and TRBJ1-1; D gene unclear. From germline, CDR1 is MGHRA and CDR2 YSYEKL. V was clipped by 1 base and J by 6 bases, with 12 bases between them. This CDR3 spans 14 amino acids. CDR3 sequence: CASSQVEGNSEAFF. The CDR3 DNA reads TGCGCCAGCAGCCAAGTCGAGGGAAACTCTGAAGCTTTCTTT.

This clonotype was seen only a few times. The rearrangement links TRBV28 to TRBJ1-2; a possible D gene is TRBD1 (5 bases). Germline V gives CDR1 MDHEN, CDR2 SYDVKM. V dropped 8 bases and J dropped 3 bases, with 13 bases sitting between them. The CDR3 totals 13 residues. CDR3 nucleotide sequence: TGTGCCAGCTTTAGAGGCAGGGACTATGGCTACACCTTC. Translating gives CASFRGRDYGYTF.